The 5 T cell receptor beta chains listed next were all sequenced from one sample in a study of T-cell memory formation after mild COVID-19. TCRdb analysed the 5' RACE reads with MiXCR anew, one entry per CDR3 protein. The sample includes about 140,000 distinct CDR3 sequences, less than 25% of them seen just once. The sample comprised PBMCs or a T cell subset sorted from them (not recorded which). The source of these receptors is an adult woman who had mild COVID-19 (a few samples of this study predate the infection). Cell type and time point are not known.

The chain has TRBV29-1 and TRBJ2-2, with D possibly being TRBD1 or TRBD2 (5 bases each). The length of the CDR3 is 11 residues. Per germline, CDR1 SQVTM and CDR2 ANQGSEA. The ends were cut back, 1 base at V and 10 bases at J, with 7 bases in the middle. CDR3 nucleotide sequence: TGCAGCGTTGAAGTGGGGGAGGAGCTGTTTTTT. Amino acids: CSVEVGEELFF.

A single count supports this clonotype. V and J are TRBV4-1 and TRBJ1-2; D perhaps matches TRBD1 (5 bases). The V and J ends lost 0 bases and 2 bases respectively, with 10 bases between them. Germline loops: CDR1 MGHRA, CDR2 YSYEKL. CDR3 length: 15 residues. Here the CDR3 reads CASSQDSGENYGYTF. DNA for the CDR3: TGCGCCAGCAGCCAAGATTCGGGGGAGAACTATGGCTACACCTTC.

In its sample, this clonotype was seen a few times. V usage is TRBV10-3 and J usage is TRBJ1-1, with D perhaps TRBD1 (5 bases). With 3 bases removed from V and 0 bases from J, the gap between germline ends came to 8 bases. CDR3 length: 14 amino acids. Germline CDR1 and CDR2: ENHRY and SYGVKD. CDR3: CAISEGAMNTEAFF. The CDR3 DNA follows: TGTGCCATCAGTGAAGGGGCTATGAACACTGAAGCTTTCTTT.

The chain carries TRBV10-3 and TRBJ1-2; D is ambiguous. The V gene lost 1 base and the J gene lost 5 bases, with 8 bases spanning the gap. The germline gives CDR1 ENHRY, CDR2 SYGVKD. The CDR3 extends over 13 amino acids. CDR3 region: CAISELSAYGYTF. The CDR3 DNA reads as TGTGCCATCAGTGAGTTATCAGCTTATGGCTACACCTTC.

This clonotype has just a few counts. This chain uses TRBV20-1 with TRBJ2-1; 14 nucleotides align to TRBD2. V lost 3 bases and J lost 8; bases outside the gene matches: 6. The CDR3 runs 15 residues. Germline CDR1 reads DFQATT; CDR2 reads SNEGSKA (reference sequence). In DNA form, the CDR3 reads TGCAGTGCTAGTAAGACTAGCGGGAGGGACGATGAGCAGTTCTTC. Amino acids: CSASKTSGRDDEQFF.